This T cell receptor beta chain was recovered during a study of blood T cell repertoires in COVID-19. Study-wide context: Samples of COVID-19 (acute and convalescent) were obtained from the United States, Italy and Spain.

As processed by the authors: Estimation of nucleated cell counts relied on the amplification of reference gene primers. Measured with immunoSEQ multiplex PCR; TCRdb has only the in-frame clones, and not every one. That table furnishes V, J and clone size, whereas the DNA furnished D and trimming. The sample contains around 81,000 clones, around 81% of which appear only once. Germline V gene data show CDR1 as SGHAT and CDR2 as FQNNGV. The CDR3 loop spans 17 amino acids. J was trimmed by 2 bases and V by 4 bases; bases with no gene match: 8. The sequencing sample was made of peripheral blood. The origin of this receptor is a man in his fifties or sixties with acute or convalescent COVID-19. J is TRBJ2-2 and V is TRBV11-2, with 9 bases that match TRBD1. DNA of the CDR3: TGTGCCAGCAGCTCAGGGGGGACAGGGATTAACACCGGGGAGCTGTTTTTT. Protein sequence: CASSSGGTGINTGELFF. The whole variable domain, remainder taken from reference TRBV11-2 and TRBJ2-2, is EAGVAQSPRYKIIEKRQSVAFWCNPISGHATLYWYQQILGQGPKLLIQFQNNGVVDDSQLPKDRFSAERLKGVDSTLKIQPAKLEDSAVYLCASSSGGTGINTGELFFGEGSRLTVL.